This TCR beta chain comes out of a study of blood T cell repertoires in COVID-19. Profiled with immunoSEQ multiplex PCR; TCRdb holds only in-frame clones, not every one. The sample shows 200,000 to 250,000 clones, 70% to 85% of them seen only once. CDR3 length equals 15 residues. V lost 5 bases and J 6 bases, leaving 16 bases between the germline ends. CDR1 is SGHTA, CDR2 FQGNSA, per germline. Input material: PBMCs or T cells enriched from blood (not recorded which). This TCR came from a woman aged 60-70 years who had recovered from COVID-19. The rearrangement links TRBV7-2 to TRBJ2-2, with unresolved D. For the CDR3, the DNA is TGTGCCAGCAGCCCCTGGATGGTTCGGGCCGGGGAGCTGTTTTTT. Amino acids: CASSPWMVRAGELFF.